This T cell receptor beta chain originates from a study of T cells in localized non-small cell lung cancer. CDR3 length: 14 amino acids. Per the germline V gene, CDR1 is SGHTA and CDR2 is FQGTGA. The V gene end was trimmed by 8 bases and the J gene end by 4 bases; junction bases not matched to a gene: 10. Sequencing used immunoSEQ multiplex PCR; TCRdb keeps in-frame clones, though not all of them. The sample carries 50,000 to 55,000 clones, approximately 86% recorded once. This TCR was recovered from a female donor with stage II lung adenocarcinoma. This chain uses TRBV7-3 with TRBJ1-1; TRBD1 matches at 7 bases. The starting material was PBMCs, obtained before any cancer treatment. The CDR3 region has the DNA TGTGCCAGCGTCAACACAGGGGTATCCACTGAAGCTTTCTTT. Its protein is CASVNTGVSTEAFF.